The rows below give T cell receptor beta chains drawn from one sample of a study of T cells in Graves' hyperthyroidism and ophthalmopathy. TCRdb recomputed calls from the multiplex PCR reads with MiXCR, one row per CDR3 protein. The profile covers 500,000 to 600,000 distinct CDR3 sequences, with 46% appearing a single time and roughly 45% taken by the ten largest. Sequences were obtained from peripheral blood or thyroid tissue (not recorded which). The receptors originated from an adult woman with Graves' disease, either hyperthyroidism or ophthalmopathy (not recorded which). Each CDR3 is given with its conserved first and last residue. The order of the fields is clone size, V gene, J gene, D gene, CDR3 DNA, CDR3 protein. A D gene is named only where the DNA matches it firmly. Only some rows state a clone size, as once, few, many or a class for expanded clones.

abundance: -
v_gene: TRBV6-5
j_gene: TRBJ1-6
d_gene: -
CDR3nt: TGTGCCAGCAGACTTCGGAAGGGCGGTAATTCACCCCTCCACTTT
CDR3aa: CASRLRKGGNSPLHF

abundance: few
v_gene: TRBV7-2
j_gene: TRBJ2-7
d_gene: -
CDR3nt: TGTGCCTCGGCCGCGGTAGCTTTCGGTGGCGAGCAGTACTTC
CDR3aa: CASAAVAFGGEQYF

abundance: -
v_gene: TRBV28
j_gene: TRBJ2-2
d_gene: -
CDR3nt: TGTGCCAGCACCCTTGGAAGGGGCACCGGGGAGCTGTTTTTT
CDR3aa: CASTLGRGTGELFF

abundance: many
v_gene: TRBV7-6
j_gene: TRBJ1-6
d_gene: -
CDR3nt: TGTGCCAGCAGCTTACGCGGAGGAGGGAGGAGGGAGGGCCATTCACCCCTCCACTTT
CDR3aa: CASSLRGGGRREGHSPLHF

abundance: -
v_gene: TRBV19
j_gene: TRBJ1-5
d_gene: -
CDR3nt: TGTGCCAGCAGTTCCCTCGTACCTCGGGTGACCAGCAATCAGCCCCAGCATTTT
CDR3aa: CASSSLVPRVTSNQPQHF

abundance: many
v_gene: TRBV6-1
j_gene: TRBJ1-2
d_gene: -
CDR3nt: TGTGCCAGCAGAAAGCCCGCAAACCATAACTATGGCTACACCTTC
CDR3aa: CASRKPANHNYGYTF

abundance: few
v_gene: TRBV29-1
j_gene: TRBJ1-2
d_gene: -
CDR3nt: TGCAGCGTTGAAGGGTATCCGAACTATGGCTACACCTTC
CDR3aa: CSVEGYPNYGYTF

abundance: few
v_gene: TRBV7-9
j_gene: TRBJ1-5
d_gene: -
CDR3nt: TGTGCCAGCAGCTGGACGGTAGATCAGCCCCAGCATTTT
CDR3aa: CASSWTVDQPQHF

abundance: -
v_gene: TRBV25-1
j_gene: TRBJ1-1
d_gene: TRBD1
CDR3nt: TGTGCCAGCAGGCGACCGGGACAGGGTTCTGAAGCTTTCTTT
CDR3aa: CASRRPGQGSEAFF

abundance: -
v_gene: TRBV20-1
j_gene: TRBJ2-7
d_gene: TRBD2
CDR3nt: TGCAGTGCTAGAGGTGAGACTAGCGGCTACGAGCAGTACTTC
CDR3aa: CSARGETSGYEQYF

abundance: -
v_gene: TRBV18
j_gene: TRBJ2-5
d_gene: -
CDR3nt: TGTGCCAGCTCACCATCAGGCCTACAAGAGACCCAGTACTTC
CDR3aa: CASSPSGLQETQYF

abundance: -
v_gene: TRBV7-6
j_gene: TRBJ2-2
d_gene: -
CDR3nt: TGTGCCAGCAGCTTAGTCGGTGTTCCCGGGGAGCTGTTTTTT
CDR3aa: CASSLVGVPGELFF

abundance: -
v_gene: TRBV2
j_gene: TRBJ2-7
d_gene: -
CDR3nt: TGTGCCAGCAGGACGGGACACCTAGAATACTTC
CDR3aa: CASRTGHLEYF

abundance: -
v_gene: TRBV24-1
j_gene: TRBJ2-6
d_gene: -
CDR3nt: TGTGCCACCACAGGCCTGGCCGGGGCTGGGGCCAACGTCCTGACTTTC
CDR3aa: CATTGLAGAGANVLTF

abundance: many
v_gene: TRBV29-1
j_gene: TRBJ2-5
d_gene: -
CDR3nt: TGCAGCGTTAAGGCAGTCCATCTGGGGGAGACCCAGTACTTC
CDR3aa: CSVKAVHLGETQYF

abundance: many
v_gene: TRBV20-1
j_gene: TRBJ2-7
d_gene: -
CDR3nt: TGCAGTGCTAGAAAGACAGGGAGGTCCTACGAGCAGTACTTC
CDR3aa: CSARKTGRSYEQYF

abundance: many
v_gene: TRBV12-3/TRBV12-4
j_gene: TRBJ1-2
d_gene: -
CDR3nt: TGTGCCAGCAGTTTTAGGGGGGGCGATGAAACCTCTAACTATGGCTACACCTTC
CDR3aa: CASSFRGGDETSNYGYTF

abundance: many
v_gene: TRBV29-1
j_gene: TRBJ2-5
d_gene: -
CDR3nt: TGCAGCGTTGGACCAGGGTTGCGAGAGACCCAGTACTTC
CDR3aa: CSVGPGLRETQYF

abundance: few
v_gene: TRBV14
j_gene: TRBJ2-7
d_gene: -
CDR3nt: TGTGCCAGCAGCGCCGTGGGAGCTAGTGAGGAGCAGTACTTC
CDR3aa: CASSAVGASEEQYF

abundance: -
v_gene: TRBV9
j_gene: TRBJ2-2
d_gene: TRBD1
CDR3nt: TGTGCCAGCAGCGTAACCCCGGGACAGCCCTATGGCGGGGAGCTGTTTTTT
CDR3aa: CASSVTPGQPYGGELFF

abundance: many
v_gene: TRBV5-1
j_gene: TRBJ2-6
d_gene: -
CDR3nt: TGCGCCAGCAGCTTCGGGGGTGGTGGGGCCAACGTCCTGACTTTC
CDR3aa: CASSFGGGGANVLTF

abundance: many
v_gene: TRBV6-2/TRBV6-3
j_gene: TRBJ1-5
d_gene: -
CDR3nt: TGTGCCAGCAACAAGGACAGCTATCAGCCCCAGCATTTT
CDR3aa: CASNKDSYQPQHF

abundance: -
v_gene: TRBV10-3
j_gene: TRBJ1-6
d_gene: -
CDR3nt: TGTGCCATCCGAAGCTCCTATAATTCACCCCTCCACTTT
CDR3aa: CAIRSSYNSPLHF